What follows is one T cell receptor (beta chain) and its context. The antigen remains unidentified. These data are taken from a study of cytomegalovirus exposure and HLA in healthy donors. General study findings and limits: TCR beta sequences reportedly predicted the HLA-A and HLA-B alleles of most subjects accurately. It was reported that the classifier diagnosed cytomegalovirus status with high specificity and sensitivity in both the original and validation cohorts. In a later analysis, HLA-associated beta chains showed higher expansion and lower generation probabilities than comparable chains. Three chains linked to CMV were shown in vitro to be specific for CMV antigens.

The PCR contained 60 Vbeta and 13 Jbeta primers. Assay used: immunoSEQ multiplex PCR; TCRdb lists only in-frame clones, some missing. The table lists more than 150,000 clones, approximately 85% of them singletons. Trimming cost V 0 bases and J 0 bases, with 15 bases left between them. The CDR3 has 17 residues. From germline, CDR1 is SGHRS and CDR2 YFSETQ. This TCR derives from a man in his late teens or twenties in good health and CMV-seropositive. This chain joins TRBV5-1 and TRBJ2-5; possibly TRBD1 for D (6 bases). The sequenced sample was PBMCs. CDR3 protein: CASSLGRTATNQETQYF. The CDR3 nucleotides read TGCGCCAGCAGCTTGGGTCGGACAGCAACCAACCAAGAGACCCAGTACTTC.